This T cell receptor beta chain is drawn from a study of blood T cell repertoires in COVID-19. Profiled with immunoSEQ multiplex PCR; TCRdb holds only in-frame clones, not every one. In the table there are 200,000 to 300,000 clones, roughly 82% of which are singletons. Looked up from germline, CDR1 is MNHEY and CDR2 is SVGEGT. The V and J ends lost 6 bases and 0 bases respectively, with 8 bases between them. CDR3 length equals 13 residues. The sequenced material came from peripheral blood. J is TRBJ1-2 and V is TRBV6-2 or TRBV6-3, with D hard to call. This TCR was recovered from a woman between 65 and 79 years old with acute or convalescent COVID-19. The CDR3 loop is CASSRQANYGYTF. The CDR3 coding sequence is TGTGCCAGCAGCCGTCAGGCTAACTATGGCTACACCTTC.